This T cell receptor (beta chain) was identified in a study of blood T cell repertoires in COVID-19. Looking at the study overall: In each case, the material was cDNA or gDNA derived from T cells, B-cell-depleted T cells, or PBMCs.

Original methodology: Reference gene primer amplification in the assay estimated nucleated cell counts. Data came from immunoSEQ multiplex PCR; TCRdb stores just in-frame clones and leaves some out. That table supplies the V and J calls and clone size; D and trimming were determined from the DNA. The data hold around 280,000 clones, with around 92% observed a single time. This CDR3 has 12 amino acids. Trimming pared 5 bases from V and 8 bases from J, leaving 12 bases between. The germline V gene has CDR1 SGHTA and CDR2 FQGNSA. A Seattle source enrolled patients during active infection and followed them longitudinally.

Source material: peripheral blood. The TCR originated in a woman in her 30s with COVID-19, enrolled during active disease. V is TRBV7-2 and J is TRBJ1-2; D gene unclear. The CDR3 DNA sequence: TGTGCCAGCAGCCCCGTTGTCCCCGGCTACACCTTC. This gives the protein CASSPVVPGYTF.